This T cell receptor beta chain was documented in a study of T cell changes during pregnancy in multiple sclerosis. Assay: immunoSEQ multiplex PCR; the TCRdb copy retains only in-frame clones and omits some. This table has 30,000 to 35,000 clones, about nine tenths appearing once. This CDR3 has 15 amino acids. Germline lookup yields CDR1 SGHTA and CDR2 FQGTGA. Trimming left V 1 base short and J 6 bases short, with 12 bases between. The chain is built from TRBV7-3 and TRBJ2-2, with unresolved D. The receptor was derived from a female donor with multiple sclerosis, enrolled in a pregnancy study. The starting material was CD8+ T cells from peripheral blood mononuclear cells, obtained before pregnancy. The CDR3 loop reads CASSLKPGSAGELFF. The CDR3 DNA sequence: TGTGCCAGCAGCTTAAAGCCGGGTTCCGCCGGGGAGCTGTTTTTT.